Listed below are T cell receptor beta chains from one sample, sequenced in a study of blood T cell repertoires in COVID-19. The table came from immunoSEQ multiplex PCR; TCRdb's copy has only in-frame clones and leaves some out. The sample has fewer than 300,000 clones; 85% are singletons. Material for sequencing was peripheral blood. These receptors came from a human donor in a cohort sampled during active COVID-19. The CDR3 runs from the conserved cysteine through the conserved F or W. The D gene is left open where the match is weak. The size of a clone is reported for some rows only, either as once, few or many, or as a class for expanded clones.

D: -; J: TRBJ1-1; V: TRBV28; size: -; CDR3: CASSVQGYTEAFF; DNA: TGTGCCAGCAGTGTCCAGGGGTACACTGAAGCTTTCTTT
D: TRBD1; J: TRBJ1-3; V: TRBV5-1; size: -; CDR3: CASSLTGVDSGNTIYF; DNA: TGCGCCAGCAGCTTAACAGGGGTGGACTCTGGAAACACCATATATTTT
D: -; J: TRBJ1-2; V: TRBV4-1; size: -; CDR3: CASSQDWGGPGYTF; DNA: TGCGCCAGCAGCCAAGATTGGGGGGGGCCCGGCTACACCTTC
D: -; J: TRBJ2-3; V: TRBV2; size: -; CDR3: CASSKLGLGTDTQYF; DNA: TGTGCCAGCAGTAAACTAGGGTTGGGCACAGATACGCAGTATTTT
D: -; J: TRBJ2-5; V: TRBV4-1; size: -; CDR3: CASSQDRSLGRARETQYF; DNA: TGCGCCAGCAGCCAAGATCGATCCCTGGGCAGGGCTCGAGAGACCCAGTACTTC
D: -; J: TRBJ2-1; V: TRBV25-1; size: once; CDR3: CASSLGGAATGQFF; DNA: TGTGCCAGCAGTCTCGGAGGGGCAGCTACCGGGCAGTTCTTC
D: -; J: TRBJ1-1; V: TRBV18; size: -; CDR3: CASSPPRPRDTEAFF; DNA: TGTGCCAGCTCACCACCGCGTCCCCGGGACACTGAAGCTTTCTTT
D: -; J: TRBJ2-1; V: TRBV28; size: -; CDR3: CASAINSYNEQFF; DNA: TGTGCCAGCGCTATAAACTCCTACAATGAGCAGTTCTTC
D: TRBD2; J: TRBJ2-3; V: TRBV2; size: few; CDR3: CASIWIAGGSDTQYF; DNA: TGTGCCAGCATTTGGATAGCGGGAGGGTCAGATACGCAGTATTTT
D: -; J: TRBJ1-1; V: TRBV3-1/TRBV3-2; size: -; CDR3: CASSPGQLNTEAFF; DNA: TGTGCCAGCAGCCCAGGACAGCTGAACACTGAAGCTTTCTTT
D: -; J: TRBJ2-2; V: TRBV2; size: -; CDR3: CASRGSGELFF; DNA: TGTGCCAGCAGGGGGAGCGGGGAGCTGTTTTTT
D: TRBD1; J: TRBJ2-2; V: TRBV11-3; size: once; CDR3: CASSLGQGARTGELFF; DNA: TGTGCCAGCAGCTTAGGACAGGGGGCACGGACCGGGGAGCTGTTTTTT
D: TRBD1; J: TRBJ1-2; V: TRBV3-1/TRBV3-2; size: -; CDR3: CASSRYRGGYTF; DNA: TGTGCCAGCAGCCGGTACAGGGGTGGCTACACCTTC
D: TRBD1; J: TRBJ1-2; V: TRBV19; size: -; CDR3: CASSRLGPTGAKNYGYTF; DNA: TGTGCCAGTAGTAGGCTGGGACCAACAGGGGCAAAAAACTATGGCTACACCTTC
D: -; J: TRBJ1-2; V: TRBV2; size: -; CDR3: CASSPDSNYGYTF; DNA: TGTGCCAGCTCTCCAGACTCTAACTATGGCTACACCTTC
D: -; J: TRBJ1-3; V: TRBV7-8; size: -; CDR3: CASSLTRAGNTIYF; DNA: TGTGCCAGCAGTCTCACGCGGGCTGGAAACACCATATATTTT
D: TRBD2; J: TRBJ2-2; V: TRBV6-4; size: -; CDR3: CASRREESTGELFF; DNA: TGTGCCAGCAGACGGGAGGAAAGCACCGGGGAGCTGTTTTTT
D: TRBD2; J: TRBJ2-3; V: TRBV5-1; size: once; CDR3: CASSLTSGRDTQYF; DNA: TGCGCCAGCAGCTTGACTAGCGGGAGGGATACGCAGTATTTT